There are a few counts of the clone carrying this T cell receptor beta chain. Its antigen is not identified. Scientists made TCR beta libraries using quantitative 5'-RACE with molecular barcodes. One entry per CDR3 protein, called by TCRdb with MiXCR from the 5' RACE reads. This sample carries some 350,000 distinct CDR3 sequences, over 12% of them seen once, and the ten largest clones take about 1%. The data derive from a study of CD8 T cells in ankylosing spondylitis. CDR3 length: 15 residues. From germline, CDR1 is MNHNS and CDR2 SASEGT. V gave up 6 bases and J gave up 2 bases, with 13 bases separating them. Overall study findings and caveats: In ankylosing spondylitis blood, a motif of roughly 8 highly homologous TCR beta variants appeared characteristic.

The genes are TRBV6-1 and TRBJ2-2; D perhaps matches TRBD2 (5 bases). Sequenced input: blood, either unsorted or a sorted T cell fraction (not recorded which). The TCR originated in a male donor with ankylosing spondylitis or in good health (not recorded which). In nucleotides, the CDR3 is TGTGCCAGCAGCCGTGACGGGATCAACACCGGGGAGCTGTTTTTT. Protein product: CASSRDGINTGELFF.